This TCR beta chain was observed in a study of shared clonotypes between healthy human individuals. In the study overall: Donors were a couple of women and a few men aged 18 to 49. Notes on the study in general: In general, naive subsets displayed greater estimated richness than memory subsets did. Sampling involved blood alone; tissue repertoires likely differ.

About this clone itself: Its antigen is currently unknown.

The data were produced by immunoSEQ multiplex PCR, yet TCRdb's version contains in-frame clones alone and is incomplete. The sample lists some 2.1 million clones, over 85% occurring once. The germline V gene encodes CDR1 ENHRY and CDR2 SYGVKD. This CDR3 is 14 amino acids long. V gave up 7 bases and J gave up 8 bases; unmatched junction bases: 12. The sequencing sample was made of naive CD4+ T cells sorted from blood. Subset meaning: CD45RA+ positively selected. The sequence was collected from a man aged 18 to 35 in good health. V gene TRBV10-3 combines with J gene TRBJ1-2; 8 bases line up with TRBD1. The CDR3 DNA reads TGTGCCATCAATAAGGACAGGGATCTGGAGGGCTACACCTTC. It yields the protein CAINKDRDLEGYTF.